This T cell receptor beta chain originates from a study of neoadjuvant nivolumab and ipilimumab in lung cancer. The assay was immunoSEQ multiplex PCR, and TCRdb's table has in-frame clones only and misses some. The table lists around 8,100 clones, roughly 77% of them singletons. Only a few counts were recorded for this clone. Its antigen is still unknown. A read error may produce the germline difference seen at one junction end. Study-wide results and limits: TCR richness and clonality were higher in tumors than adjacent uninvolved lung. Only two of four nivolumab-treated tumors gained richness and clonality by surgery. Only a small number of samples underwent TCR sequencing. Higher pretherapy blood TCR richness went with higher resected-tumor richness.

The CDR3 consists of 15 residues. CDR1 SNHLY and CDR2 FYNNEI come from the germline V gene. This sequence originates from an adult with non-small cell lung cancer. This specimen consisted of adjacent normal lung tissue, obtained after neoadjuvant nivolumab, alone or with ipilimumab, at or shortly before surgery. V is TRBV2 and J is TRBJ2-4; 7 bases map to TRBD2. The CDR3 region has the DNA TGTGCCAGCAGGGAAGGATCGGGGAGGGGAAACATTCAGTACTTC. Protein sequence: CASREGSGRGNIQYF.